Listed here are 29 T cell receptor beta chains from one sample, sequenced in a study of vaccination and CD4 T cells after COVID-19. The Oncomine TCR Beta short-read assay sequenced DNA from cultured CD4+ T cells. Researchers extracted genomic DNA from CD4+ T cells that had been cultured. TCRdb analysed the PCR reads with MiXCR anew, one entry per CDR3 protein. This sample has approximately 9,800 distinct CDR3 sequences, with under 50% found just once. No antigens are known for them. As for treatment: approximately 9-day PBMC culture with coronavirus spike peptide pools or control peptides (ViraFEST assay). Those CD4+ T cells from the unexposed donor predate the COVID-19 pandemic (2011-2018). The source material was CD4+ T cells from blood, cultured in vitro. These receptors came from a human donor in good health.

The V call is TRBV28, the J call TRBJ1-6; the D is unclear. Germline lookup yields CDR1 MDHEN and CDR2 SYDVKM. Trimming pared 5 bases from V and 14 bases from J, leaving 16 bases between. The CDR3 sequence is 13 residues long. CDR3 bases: TGTGCCAGCAGTCCCGGGCCCAGTGATACCCTCCACTTT. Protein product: CASSPGPSDTLHF.

The CDR3 spells CASSLDRGWADTQYF. The CDR3 DNA follows: TGTGCCAGCAGCTTGGACAGGGGGTGGGCAGATACGCAGTATTTT. The chain combines TRBV7-2 with TRBJ2-3; TRBD1 aligns across 10 bases. The trim removed 3 bases at V and 4 bases at J, leaving 4 bases unmatched. This CDR3 is 15 amino acids long. Germline V lookup: CDR1 SGHTA, CDR2 FQGNSA.

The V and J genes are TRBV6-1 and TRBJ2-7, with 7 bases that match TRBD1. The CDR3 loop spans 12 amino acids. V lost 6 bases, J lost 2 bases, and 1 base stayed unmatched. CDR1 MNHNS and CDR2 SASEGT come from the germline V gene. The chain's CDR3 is CASRDRTYEQYF. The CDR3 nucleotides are TGTGCCAGCAGGGACAGGACCTACGAGCAGTACTTC.

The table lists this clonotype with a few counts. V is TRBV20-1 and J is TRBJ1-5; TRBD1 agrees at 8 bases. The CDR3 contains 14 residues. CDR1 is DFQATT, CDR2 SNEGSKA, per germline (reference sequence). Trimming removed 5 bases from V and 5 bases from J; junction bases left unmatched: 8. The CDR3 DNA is TGCAGTGCTCCACCAGGGACAGGAGATCAGCCCCAGCATTTT. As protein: CSAPPGTGDQPQHF.

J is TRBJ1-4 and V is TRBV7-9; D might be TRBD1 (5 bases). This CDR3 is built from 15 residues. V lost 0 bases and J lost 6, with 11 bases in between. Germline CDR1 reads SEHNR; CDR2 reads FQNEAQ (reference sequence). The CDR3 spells CASSLAAGYDEKLFF. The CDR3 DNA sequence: TGTGCCAGCAGCTTAGCGGCAGGGTACGATGAAAAACTGTTTTTT.

CDR3 bases: TGTGCCAGTGGGAGGGACTTACTCATAGATGGCTACACCTTC. Residues: CASGRDLLIDGYTF. This chain links TRBV11-2 with TRBJ1-2; TRBD1 is a possible D gene (5 bases). The germline gives CDR1 SGHAT, CDR2 FQNNGV. V lost 9 bases and J lost 6, with 20 bases in between. The CDR3 is 14 residues long.

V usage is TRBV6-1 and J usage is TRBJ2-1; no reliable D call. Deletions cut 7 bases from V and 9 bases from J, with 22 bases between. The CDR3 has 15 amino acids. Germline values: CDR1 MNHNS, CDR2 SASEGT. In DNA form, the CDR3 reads TGTGCCAGCAATTCCCACGGTAGAGGAAAGGTTGAGCAGTTCTTC. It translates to CASNSHGRGKVEQFF.

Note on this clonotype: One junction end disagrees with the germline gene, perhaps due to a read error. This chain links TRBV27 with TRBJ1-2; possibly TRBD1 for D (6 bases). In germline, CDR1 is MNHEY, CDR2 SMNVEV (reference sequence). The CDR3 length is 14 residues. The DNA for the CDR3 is TGTGCCAGCAGATTCAGTTTGGGGGGCTATGGCTACATCTTC. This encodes CASRFSLGGYGYIF.

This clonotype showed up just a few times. The DNA of the CDR3 is TGTGCCAGTAGTCCCATGAGGGGGCCAGGCGAGCAGTACTTC. Its protein product is CASSPMRGPGEQYF. V gene TRBV19 combines with J gene TRBJ2-7, with 7 nucleotides matching TRBD1. V was pared by 5 bases and J by 6 bases, with 10 bases of the junction left unmatched. Germline V CDR1 and CDR2: LNHDA, SQIVND (reference sequence). The CDR3 contains 14 residues. The whole variable domain, filled in from reference TRBV19 and TRBJ2-7, reads DGGITQSPKYLFRKEGQNVTLSCEQNLNHDAMYWYRQDPGQGLRLIYYSQIVNDFQKGDIAEGYSVSREKKESFPLTVTSAQKNPTAFYLCASSPMRGPGEQYFGPGTRLTVT.

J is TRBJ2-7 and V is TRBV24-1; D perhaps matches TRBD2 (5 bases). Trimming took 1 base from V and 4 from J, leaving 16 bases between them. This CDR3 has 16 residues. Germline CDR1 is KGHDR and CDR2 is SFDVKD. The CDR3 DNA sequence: TGTGCCACCAGTGATTTAGGCAGAGGGCGACTTTACGAGCAGTACTTC. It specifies CATSDLGRGRLYEQYF.

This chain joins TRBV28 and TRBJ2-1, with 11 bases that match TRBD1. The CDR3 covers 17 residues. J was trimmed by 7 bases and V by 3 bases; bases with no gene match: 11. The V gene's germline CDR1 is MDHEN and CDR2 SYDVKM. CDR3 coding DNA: TGTGCCAGCAGTTTCCCGGCCGGGACAGGGGGGGCAAATGAGCAGTTCTTC. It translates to CASSFPAGTGGANEQFF.

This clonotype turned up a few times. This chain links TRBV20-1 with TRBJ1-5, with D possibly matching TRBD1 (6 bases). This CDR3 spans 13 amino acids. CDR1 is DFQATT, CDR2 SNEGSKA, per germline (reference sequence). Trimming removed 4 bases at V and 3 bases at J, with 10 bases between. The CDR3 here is CSANGGTNQPQHF. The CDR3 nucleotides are TGCAGTGCTAACGGGGGCACCAATCAGCCCCAGCATTTT.

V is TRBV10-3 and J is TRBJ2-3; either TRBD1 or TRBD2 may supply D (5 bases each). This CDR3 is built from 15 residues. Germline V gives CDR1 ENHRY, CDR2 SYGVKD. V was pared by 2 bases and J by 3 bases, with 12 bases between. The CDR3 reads CAISEPGRQTDTQYF. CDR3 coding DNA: TGTGCCATCAGTGAGCCGGGACGGCAGACAGATACGCAGTATTTT.

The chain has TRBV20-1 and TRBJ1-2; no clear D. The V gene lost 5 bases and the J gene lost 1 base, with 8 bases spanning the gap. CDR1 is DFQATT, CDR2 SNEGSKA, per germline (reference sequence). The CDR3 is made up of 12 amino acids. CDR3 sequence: CSALANNYGYTF. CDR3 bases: TGCAGTGCTTTGGCTAATAACTATGGCTACACCTTC.

The CDR3 sequence: CASSLAWKEQYF. The CDR3 nucleotides read TGTGCCAGCAGCCTCGCGTGGAAAGAGCAGTACTTC. J is TRBJ2-7 and V is TRBV6-2 or TRBV6-3; D is ambiguous. Trimming removed 6 bases from V and 7 bases from J, with 13 bases in between. Germline CDR1 is MNHEY and CDR2 is SVGEGT. The CDR3 consists of 12 residues.

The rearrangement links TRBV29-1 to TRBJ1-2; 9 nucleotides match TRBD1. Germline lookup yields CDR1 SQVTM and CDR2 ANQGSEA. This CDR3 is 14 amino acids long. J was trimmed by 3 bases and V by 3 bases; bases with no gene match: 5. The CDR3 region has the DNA TGCAGCGTTGATAACAGGGGGCGAGACTATGGCTACACCTTC. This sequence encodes CSVDNRGRDYGYTF. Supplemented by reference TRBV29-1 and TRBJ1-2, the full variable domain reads SAVISQKPSRDICQRGTSLTIQCQVDSQVTMMFWYRQQPGQSLTLIATANQGSEATYESGFVIDKFPISRPNLTFSTLTVSNMSPEDSSIYLCSVDNRGRDYGYTFGSGTRLTVV.

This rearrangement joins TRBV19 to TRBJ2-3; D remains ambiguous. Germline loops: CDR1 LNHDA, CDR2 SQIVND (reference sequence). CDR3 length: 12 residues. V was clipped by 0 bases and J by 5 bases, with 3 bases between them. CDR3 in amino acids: CASSIEGDTQYF. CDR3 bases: TGTGCCAGTAGTATAGAGGGAGATACGCAGTATTTT.

CDR3 in amino acids: CASSPVRREDSYEQFF. Written as DNA, the CDR3 is TGTGCCAGCAGTCCCGTCAGGCGGGAAGATAGCTATGAGCAGTTCTTC. This chain joins TRBV12-3 or TRBV12-4 and TRBJ2-1; possible D gene TRBD2, 6 bases. V lost 5 bases to trimming and J lost 8 bases, with 22 bases between them. CDR3 length equals 16 residues.

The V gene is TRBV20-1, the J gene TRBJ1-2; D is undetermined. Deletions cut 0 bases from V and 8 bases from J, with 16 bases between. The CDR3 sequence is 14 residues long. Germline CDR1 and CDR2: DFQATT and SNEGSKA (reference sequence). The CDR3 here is CSAREPDPTEGYTF. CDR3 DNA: TGCAGTGCTAGAGAACCCGACCCCACGGAAGGCTACACCTTC.

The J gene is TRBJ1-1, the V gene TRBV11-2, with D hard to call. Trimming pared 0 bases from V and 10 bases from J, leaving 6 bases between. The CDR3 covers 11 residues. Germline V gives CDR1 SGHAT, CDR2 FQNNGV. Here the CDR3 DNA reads TGTGCCAGCAGCTTAGAGGGGAGAGCTTTCTTT. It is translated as CASSLEGRAFF.

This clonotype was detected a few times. DNA for the CDR3: TGTGCCATCAGTGCCAGACAGGGATGGAATGGCTACACCTTC. Protein product: CAISARQGWNGYTF. The rearrangement uses TRBV10-3 and TRBJ1-2, with 7 bases fitting TRBD1. CDR3 size: 14 residues. Germline assignment: CDR1 ENHRY and CDR2 SYGVKD. V was clipped by 4 bases and J by 6 bases; unmatched bases: 8.

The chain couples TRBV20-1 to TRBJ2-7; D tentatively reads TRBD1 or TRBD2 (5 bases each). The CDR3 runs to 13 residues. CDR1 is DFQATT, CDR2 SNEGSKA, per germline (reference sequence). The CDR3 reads CSIPGRTLYEQYF. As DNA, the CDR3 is TGCAGCATACCGGGACGGACCCTTTACGAGCAGTACTTC.

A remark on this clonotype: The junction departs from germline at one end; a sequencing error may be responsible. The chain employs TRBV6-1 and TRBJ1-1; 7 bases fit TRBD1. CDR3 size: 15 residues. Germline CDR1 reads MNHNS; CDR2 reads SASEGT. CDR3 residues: CTSRLRQGGFAEAFF. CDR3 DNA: TGTACCAGCAGACTCCGACAGGGAGGATTCGCTGAAGCTTTCTTT.

DNA of the CDR3: TGTGCCAGCAGGACGTCCGGGTTTTCTGGCTACACCTTC. Protein: CASRTSGFSGYTF. The chain carries TRBV6-2 or TRBV6-3 and TRBJ1-2; D remains ambiguous. Germline V gene sequence: CDR1 MNHEY, CDR2 SVGEGT. The CDR3 loop spans 13 amino acids. Trimming took 6 bases from V and 7 from J, leaving 15 bases between them.

CDR3 nucleotides: TGTGCCAGCAGCTTAGGCGTGGGGGCAGTTTCACCCCTCCACTTT. Protein: CASSLGVGAVSPLHF. The chain joins TRBV7-2 to TRBJ1-6; tentatively, D is TRBD1 (6 bases). Germline-derived CDR1 and CDR2 are SGHTA and FQGNSA. Trimming took 1 base from V and 9 from J, leaving 13 bases between them. The CDR3 runs to 15 residues.

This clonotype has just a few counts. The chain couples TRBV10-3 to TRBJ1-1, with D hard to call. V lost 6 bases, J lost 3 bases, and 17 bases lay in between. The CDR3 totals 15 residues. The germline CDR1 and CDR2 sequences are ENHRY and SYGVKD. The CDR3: CAIRFRAGMYTEAFF. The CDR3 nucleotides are TGTGCCATCAGATTCAGAGCCGGGATGTACACTGAAGCTTTCTTT.

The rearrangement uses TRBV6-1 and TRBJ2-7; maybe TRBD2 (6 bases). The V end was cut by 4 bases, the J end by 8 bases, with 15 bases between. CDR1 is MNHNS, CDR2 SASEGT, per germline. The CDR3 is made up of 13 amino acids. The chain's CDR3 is CASSAAGRTQQYF. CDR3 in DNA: TGTGCCAGCAGTGCGGCGGGGCGCACCCAGCAGTACTTC.

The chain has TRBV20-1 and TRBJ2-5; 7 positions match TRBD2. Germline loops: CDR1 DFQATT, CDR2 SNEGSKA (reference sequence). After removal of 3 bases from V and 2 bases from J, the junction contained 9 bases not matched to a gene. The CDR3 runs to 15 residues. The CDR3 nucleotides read TGCAGTGCTAGGCCTAGCGGCAGACCACAAGAGACCCAGTACTTC. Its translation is CSARPSGRPQETQYF.

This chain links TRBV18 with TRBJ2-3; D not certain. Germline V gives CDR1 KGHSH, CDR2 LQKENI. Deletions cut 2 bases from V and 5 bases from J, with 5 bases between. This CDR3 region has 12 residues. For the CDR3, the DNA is TGTGCCAGCTCACCATTGGAAGATACGCAGTATTTT. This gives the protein CASSPLEDTQYF. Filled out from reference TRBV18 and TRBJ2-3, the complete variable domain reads NAGVMQNPRHLVRRRGQEARLRCSPMKGHSHVYWYRQLPEEGLKFMVYLQKENIIDESGMPKERFSAEFPKEGPSILRIQQVVRGDSAAYFCASSPLEDTQYFGPGTRLTVL.